This T cell receptor (beta chain) was retrieved from a study of response to subunit inactivated influenza vaccine. V was shortened by 0 bases and J by 5 bases, with 9 bases between the two germline ends. The CDR3 has 14 amino acids. The germline CDR1 and CDR2 sequences are SGHNT and YENEEA. TCRdb redid the calling of the RT-PCR reads with MiXCR, one entry per CDR3 protein. Seen here are about 570,000 distinct CDR3 sequences, about 11% observed once, and the top ten hold 11%. This clonotype was counted only a few times. These records were also assigned to another study, of T cells expressing NK-cell markers. According to that study: It was by 5'RACE template switching with UMIs that TCR beta cDNA was made.

The specimen was PBMCs from blood, collected on the day of vaccination. The sequence came from a man aged 45 to 65 who received an inactivated influenza vaccine. The V gene is TRBV11-3, the J gene TRBJ2-3; D call uncertain. The CDR3 region has the DNA TGTGCCAGCAGCTTAGATAATGTGGGAGATACGCAGTATTTT. The encoded protein is CASSLDNVGDTQYF.